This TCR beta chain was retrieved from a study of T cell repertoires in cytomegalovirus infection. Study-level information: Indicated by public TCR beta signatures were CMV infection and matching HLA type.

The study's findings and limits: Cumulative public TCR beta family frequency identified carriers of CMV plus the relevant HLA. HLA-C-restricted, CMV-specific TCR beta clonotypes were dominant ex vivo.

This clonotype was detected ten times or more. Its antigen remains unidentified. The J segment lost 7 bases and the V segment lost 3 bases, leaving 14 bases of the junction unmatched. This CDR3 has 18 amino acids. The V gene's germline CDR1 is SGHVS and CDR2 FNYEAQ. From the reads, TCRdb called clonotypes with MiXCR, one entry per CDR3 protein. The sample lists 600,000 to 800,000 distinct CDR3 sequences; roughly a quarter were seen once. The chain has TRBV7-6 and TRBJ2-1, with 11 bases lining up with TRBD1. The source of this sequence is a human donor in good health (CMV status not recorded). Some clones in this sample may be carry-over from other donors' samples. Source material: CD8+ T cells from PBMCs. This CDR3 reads CASSFPMTGTGGRNEQFF. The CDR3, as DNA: TGTGCCAGCAGCTTTCCCATGACCGGGACAGGGGGACGGAATGAGCAGTTCTTC.